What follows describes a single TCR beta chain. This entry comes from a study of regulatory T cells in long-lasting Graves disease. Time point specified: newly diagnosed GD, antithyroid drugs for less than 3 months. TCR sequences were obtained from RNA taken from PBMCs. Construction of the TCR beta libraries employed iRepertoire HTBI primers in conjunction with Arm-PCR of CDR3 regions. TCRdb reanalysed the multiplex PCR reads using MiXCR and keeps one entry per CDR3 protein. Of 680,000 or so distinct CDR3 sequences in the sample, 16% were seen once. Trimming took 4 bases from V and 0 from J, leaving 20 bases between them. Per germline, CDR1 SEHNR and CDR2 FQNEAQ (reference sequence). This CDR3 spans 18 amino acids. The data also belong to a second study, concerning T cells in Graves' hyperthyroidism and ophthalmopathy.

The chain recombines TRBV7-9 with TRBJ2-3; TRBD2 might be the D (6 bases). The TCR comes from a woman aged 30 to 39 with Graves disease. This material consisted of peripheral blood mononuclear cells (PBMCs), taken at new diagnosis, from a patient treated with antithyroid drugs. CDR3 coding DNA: TGTGCCAGCAGCTCGCTGACTGGGCTAGCGAGTAGCACAGATACGCAGTATTTT. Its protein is CASSSLTGLASSTDTQYF.